This entry is about one T cell receptor (beta chain). This clone was picked up one time. This receptor's antigen is unknown. No much larger clone is present one base from it, and per-base qualities are unavailable. Genomic DNA was extracted from sorted cells for sequencing of the TCRbeta CDR3 region. TCRbeta CDR3 regions were sequenced using the immunoSEQ Assay. TCRdb stores this immuneACCESS table with in-frame sequences only. Part of the clones is absent; in the studies checked, under half of the shortfall reflects unresolved V genes, and no reason is known for the rest. The sample table records some 57,000 clones; approximately 89% of these occur just once. The ten top clones hold around 0.99% of the sample. This entry is derived from a study of OX40 agonist ivuxolimab in advanced cancers. About the full investigation: Ivuxolimab was an agonistic, fully human IgG2 monoclonal antibody directed against OX40 (CD134), a costimulatory receptor. Intravenous ivuxolimab was administered to patients every 2 weeks at six dose levels: 0.01, 0.1, 0.3, 1.5, 3 and 10 mg/kg. Among the roughly 54 dose-escalation patients, around 20 had hepatocellular carcinoma, 15 or so melanoma, 9 renal cell carcinoma and 9 head and neck cancer. A male proportion of 70% to 90% and a mean age of around 60 years, ranging from 23 to 79, were recorded for the dose-escalation cohort. Prior anti-PD-1, anti-PD-L1 or anti-CTLA-4 therapy was permitted, and checkpoint inhibitors had been received by under 50% of dose-escalation patients. Partial responses occurred in three dose-escalation patients: two with cutaneous melanoma and one with hepatocellular carcinoma. Peripheral TCRbeta sequencing aimed to test whether ivuxolimab altered TCR sequence diversity and caused clonal T-cell expansion. The paper reports the monotherapy dose-escalation portion (N of about 52 patients) of the phase I ivuxolimab trial. The investigation overall reported the following: The antigen specificity of the peripheral T cells that underwent clonal expansion was not determined. At doses from 0.1 to 3.0 mg/kg, clonal expansion was seen in both CD4+ and CD8+ blood T cells between baseline and week 6. Low levels of normalized T-cell clonal expansion were also seen in some nonresponding patients. On average, CD8+ T cells showed more expanded clones than CD4+ T cells after ivuxolimab. Partial responders in the 0.1-3.0 mg/kg groups had among the lowest normalized peripheral clonal expansion, especially among CD8+ T cells.

Here V drops 0 bases and J drops 6 bases, and the junction holds 13 bases not matched to any gene. From a lookup of the germline V gene, CDR1 and CDR2 are LGHNA and YSLEER. The CDR3, from cysteine to phenylalanine, totals 18 residues. The entry retains the CDR3 DNA only, 54 bases that are in frame from base 1. Patients with a history of autoimmune disease or receiving systemic immunosuppression were excluded from the trial. Peripheral blood for TCR sequencing was collected from all dose cohorts at baseline, on cycle 4 day 1, and on cycle 7 day 1. The samples were drawn from a first-in-human, open-label, multicenter phase I dose-escalation trial of ivuxolimab. The trial enrolled adults with locally advanced or metastatic head and neck squamous cell, hepatocellular, melanoma or renal cell carcinoma. Before TCR sequencing, CD4+ T cells and CD8+ T cells were sorted from peripheral blood as separate populations.

The sample in question was CD4+ or CD8+ T cells sorted from blood, obtained in a trial of the OX40 agonist ivuxolimab. This receptor was identified in an adult with an advanced solid tumor such as melanoma, head and neck, liver or kidney cancer. The V and J genes are TRBV4-3 and TRBJ2-3; 9 bases in the junction line up with TRBD2. At the DNA level, the sequence is TGCGCCAGCAGCCAAGATCCCCCTAGCGGGGACCTCAAGGATACGCAGTATTTT. It specifies CASSQDPPSGDLKDTQYF.